The TCR beta chain under discussion was sequenced for a study of blood T cell repertoires in COVID-19. Study-level information: Samples representing acute and convalescent COVID-19 were sourced from the United States, Italy and Spain. Sources were T cells, B-cell-depleted T cells, or PBMCs; the material itself was cDNA or gDNA.

Per the original data handling: Reference gene primers were amplified, and this amplification served to estimate nucleated cell counts. Sequenced by immunoSEQ multiplex PCR; TCRdb stores in-frame clones only, minus some. V, J and clone size were drawn from that table, and D and trimming were deduced from the DNA. Among under 100,000 clones listed, about nine tenths were seen once. V was pared by 5 bases and J by 5 bases, with 15 bases between. The length of the CDR3 is 15 residues. Germline V CDR1 and CDR2: MGHDK, SYGVNS. Sequencing was performed on peripheral blood. V gene TRBV25-1 combines with J gene TRBJ1-4; weak D call: TRBD1 (5 bases). This sequence was found in a male donor with acute or convalescent COVID-19. The CDR3 DNA is TGTGCCAGCAGTCTCCGGACACTCAAGAATGAAAAACTGTTTTTT. Its protein product is CASSLRTLKNEKLFF.